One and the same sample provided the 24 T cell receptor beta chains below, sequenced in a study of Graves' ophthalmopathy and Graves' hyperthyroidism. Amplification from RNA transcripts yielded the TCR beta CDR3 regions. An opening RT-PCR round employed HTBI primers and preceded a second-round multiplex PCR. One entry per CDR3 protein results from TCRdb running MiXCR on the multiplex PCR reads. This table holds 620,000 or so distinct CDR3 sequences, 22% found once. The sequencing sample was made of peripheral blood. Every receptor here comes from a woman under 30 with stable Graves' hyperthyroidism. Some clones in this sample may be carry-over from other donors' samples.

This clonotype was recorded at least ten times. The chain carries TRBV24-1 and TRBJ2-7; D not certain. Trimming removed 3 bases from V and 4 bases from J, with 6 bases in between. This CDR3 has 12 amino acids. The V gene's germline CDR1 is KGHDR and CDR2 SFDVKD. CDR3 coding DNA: TGTGCCACCAGTGATCAGCAGTACGAGCAGTACTTC. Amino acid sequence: CATSDQQYEQYF.

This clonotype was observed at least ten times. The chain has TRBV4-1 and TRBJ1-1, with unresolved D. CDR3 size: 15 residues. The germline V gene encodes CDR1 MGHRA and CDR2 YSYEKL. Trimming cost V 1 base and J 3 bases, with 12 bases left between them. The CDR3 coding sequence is TGCGCCAGCAGCCAAGCAAAGGGTTGGGACACTGAAGCTTTCTTT. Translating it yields CASSQAKGWDTEAFF.

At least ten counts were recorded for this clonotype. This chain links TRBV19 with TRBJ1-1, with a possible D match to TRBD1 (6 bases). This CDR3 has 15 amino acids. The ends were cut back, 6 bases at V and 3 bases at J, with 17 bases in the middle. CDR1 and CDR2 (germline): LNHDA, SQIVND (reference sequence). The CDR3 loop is CASRGHRAGDTEAFF. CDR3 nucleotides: TGTGCCAGTAGGGGACACAGGGCTGGGGACACTGAAGCTTTCTTT.

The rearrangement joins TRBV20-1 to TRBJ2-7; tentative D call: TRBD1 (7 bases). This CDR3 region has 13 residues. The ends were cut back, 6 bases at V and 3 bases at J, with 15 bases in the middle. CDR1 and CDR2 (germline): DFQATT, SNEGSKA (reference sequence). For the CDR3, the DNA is TGCAGTGCCAAGGGCAGGGGGGACTACGAGCAGTACTTC. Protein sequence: CSAKGRGDYEQYF.

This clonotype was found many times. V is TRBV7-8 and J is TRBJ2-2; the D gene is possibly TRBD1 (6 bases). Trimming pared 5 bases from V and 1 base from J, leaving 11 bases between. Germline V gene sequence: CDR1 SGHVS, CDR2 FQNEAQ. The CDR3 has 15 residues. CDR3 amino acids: CASSPQGRNTGELFF. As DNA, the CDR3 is TGTGCCAGCAGCCCACAGGGAAGGAACACCGGGGAGCTGTTTTTT.

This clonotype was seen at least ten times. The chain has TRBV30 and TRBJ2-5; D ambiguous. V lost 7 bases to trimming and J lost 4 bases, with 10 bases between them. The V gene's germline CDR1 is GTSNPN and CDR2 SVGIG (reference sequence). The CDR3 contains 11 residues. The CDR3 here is CAFRSSETQYF. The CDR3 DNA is TGTGCCTTCCGGAGTTCAGAGACCCAGTACTTC.

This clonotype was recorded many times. This chain's CDR3 is CSGGPRNTEAFF. DNA of the CDR3: TGCAGCGGGGGACCGAGGAACACTGAAGCTTTCTTT. This rearrangement joins TRBV29-1 to TRBJ1-1; perhaps TRBD1 as D (5 bases). The CDR3 is 12 residues long. V was shortened by 7 bases and J by 1 base, with 10 bases between the two germline ends. The germline V gene encodes CDR1 SQVTM and CDR2 ANQGSEA.

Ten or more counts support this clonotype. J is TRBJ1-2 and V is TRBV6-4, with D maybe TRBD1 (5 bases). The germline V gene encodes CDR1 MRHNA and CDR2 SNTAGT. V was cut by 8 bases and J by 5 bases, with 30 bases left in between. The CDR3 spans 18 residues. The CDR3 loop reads CASHPRSGAPPLWYGYTF. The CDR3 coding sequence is TGTGCCAGCCACCCTCGATCCGGGGCGCCCCCCCTCTGGTATGGCTACACCTTC.

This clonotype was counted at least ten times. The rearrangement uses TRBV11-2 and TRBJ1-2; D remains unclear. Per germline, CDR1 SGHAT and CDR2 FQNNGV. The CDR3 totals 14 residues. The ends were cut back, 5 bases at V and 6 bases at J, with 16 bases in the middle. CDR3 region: CASSQQIMTDGYTF. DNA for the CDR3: TGTGCCAGCAGCCAACAGATCATGACGGATGGCTACACCTTC.

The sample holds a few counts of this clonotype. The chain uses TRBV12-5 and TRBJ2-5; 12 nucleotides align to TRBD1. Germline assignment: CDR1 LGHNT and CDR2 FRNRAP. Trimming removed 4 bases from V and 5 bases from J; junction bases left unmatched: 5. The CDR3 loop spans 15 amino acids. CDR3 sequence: CASGWGQGAPETQYF. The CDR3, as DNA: TGTGCTAGTGGTTGGGGACAGGGGGCGCCTGAGACCCAGTACTTC.

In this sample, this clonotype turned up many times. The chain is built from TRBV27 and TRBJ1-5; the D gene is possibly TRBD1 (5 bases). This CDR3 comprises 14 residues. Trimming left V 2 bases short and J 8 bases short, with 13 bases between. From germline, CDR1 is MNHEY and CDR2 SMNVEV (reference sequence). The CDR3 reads CASSLVAGTKPQHF. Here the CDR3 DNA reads TGTGCCAGCAGTTTAGTAGCAGGGACTAAGCCCCAGCATTTT.

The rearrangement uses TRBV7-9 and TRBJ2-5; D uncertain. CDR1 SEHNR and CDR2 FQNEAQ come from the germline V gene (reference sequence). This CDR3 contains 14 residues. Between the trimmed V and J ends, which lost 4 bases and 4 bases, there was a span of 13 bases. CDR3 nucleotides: TGTGCCAGCAGCTCCGAACTTAGTAGAGAGACCCAGTACTTC. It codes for CASSSELSRETQYF.

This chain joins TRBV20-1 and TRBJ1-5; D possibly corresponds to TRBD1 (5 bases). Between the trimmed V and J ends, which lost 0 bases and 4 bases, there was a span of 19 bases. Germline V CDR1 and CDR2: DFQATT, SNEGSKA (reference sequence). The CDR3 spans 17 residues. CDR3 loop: CSARDWPGTARNQPQHF. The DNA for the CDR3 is TGCAGTGCTAGAGATTGGCCCGGGACCGCTAGGAATCAGCCCCAGCATTTT.

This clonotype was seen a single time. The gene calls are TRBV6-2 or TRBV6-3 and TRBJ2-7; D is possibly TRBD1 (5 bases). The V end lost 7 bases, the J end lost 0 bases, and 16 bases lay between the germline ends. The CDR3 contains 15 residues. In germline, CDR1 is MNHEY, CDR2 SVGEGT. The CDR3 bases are TGTGCCAGCAAATACGACAGTTCCAGCTCCTACGAGCAGTACTTC. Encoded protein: CASKYDSSSSYEQYF.

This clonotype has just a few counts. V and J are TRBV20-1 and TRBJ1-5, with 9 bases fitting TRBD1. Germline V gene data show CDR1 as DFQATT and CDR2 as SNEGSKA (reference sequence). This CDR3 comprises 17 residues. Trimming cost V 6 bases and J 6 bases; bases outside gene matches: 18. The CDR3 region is CSARSGSGTGRSQPQHF. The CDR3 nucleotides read TGCAGTGCCAGGTCGGGGTCCGGGACAGGGAGAAGTCAGCCCCAGCATTTT.

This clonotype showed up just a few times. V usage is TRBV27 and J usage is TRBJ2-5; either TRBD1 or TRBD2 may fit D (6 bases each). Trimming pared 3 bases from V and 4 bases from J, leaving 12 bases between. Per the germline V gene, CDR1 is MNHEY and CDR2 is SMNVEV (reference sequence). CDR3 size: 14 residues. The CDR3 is CASSFLGGAETQYF. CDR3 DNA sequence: TGTGCCAGCAGTTTTTTGGGGGGCGCAGAGACCCAGTACTTC.

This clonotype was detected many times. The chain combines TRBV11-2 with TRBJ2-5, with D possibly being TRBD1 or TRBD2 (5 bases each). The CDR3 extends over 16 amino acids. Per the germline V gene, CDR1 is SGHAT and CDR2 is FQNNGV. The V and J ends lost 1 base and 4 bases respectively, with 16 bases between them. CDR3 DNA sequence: TGTGCCAGCAGCTTAGGCGCGTTTGGGGGTAGAGAGACCCAGTACTTC. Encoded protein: CASSLGAFGGRETQYF.

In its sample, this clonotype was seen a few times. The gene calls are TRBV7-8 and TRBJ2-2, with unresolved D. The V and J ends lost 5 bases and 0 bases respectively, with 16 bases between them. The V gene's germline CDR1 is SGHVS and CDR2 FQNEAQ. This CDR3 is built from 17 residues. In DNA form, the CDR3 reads TGTGCCAGCAGCCTGCGGACCCTAGGACCGAACACCGGGGAGCTGTTTTTT. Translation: CASSLRTLGPNTGELFF. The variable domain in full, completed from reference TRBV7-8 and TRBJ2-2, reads GAGVSQSPRYKVAKRGQDVALRCDPISGHVSLFWYQQALGQGPEFLTYFQNEAQLDKSGLPSDRFFAERPEGSVSTLKIQRTQQEDSAVYLCASSLRTLGPNTGELFFGEGSRLTVL.

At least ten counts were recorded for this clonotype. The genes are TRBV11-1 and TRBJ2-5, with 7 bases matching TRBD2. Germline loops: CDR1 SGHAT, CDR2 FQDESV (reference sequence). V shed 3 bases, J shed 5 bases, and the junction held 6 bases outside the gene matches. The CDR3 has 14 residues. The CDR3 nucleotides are TGTGCCAGCAGCTTCTCCGGGACTAAGGAGACCCAGTACTTC. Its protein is CASSFSGTKETQYF.

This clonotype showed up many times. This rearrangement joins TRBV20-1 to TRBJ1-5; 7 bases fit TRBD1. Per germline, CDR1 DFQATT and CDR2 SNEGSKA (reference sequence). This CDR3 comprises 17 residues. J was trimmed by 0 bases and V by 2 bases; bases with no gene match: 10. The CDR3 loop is CSARRGDSVDSNQPQHF. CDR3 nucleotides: TGCAGTGCTAGAAGAGGGGACAGTGTAGATAGCAATCAGCCCCAGCATTTT.

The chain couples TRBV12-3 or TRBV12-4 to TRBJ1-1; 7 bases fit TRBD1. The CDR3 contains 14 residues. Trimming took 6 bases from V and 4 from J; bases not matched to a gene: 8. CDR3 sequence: CASSPGTVITEAFF. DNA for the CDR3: TGTGCCAGCAGCCCCGGGACAGTGATCACTGAAGCTTTCTTT.

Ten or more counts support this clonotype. CDR3 DNA sequence: TGTGCCACCAGTGACGTTGCCACCTACGAGCAGTACTTC. Amino acid sequence: CATSDVATYEQYF. This chain joins TRBV24-1 and TRBJ2-7; D unclear. This CDR3 contains 13 residues. V gave up 4 bases and J gave up 2 bases, with 8 bases separating them. Germline lookup yields CDR1 KGHDR and CDR2 SFDVKD.

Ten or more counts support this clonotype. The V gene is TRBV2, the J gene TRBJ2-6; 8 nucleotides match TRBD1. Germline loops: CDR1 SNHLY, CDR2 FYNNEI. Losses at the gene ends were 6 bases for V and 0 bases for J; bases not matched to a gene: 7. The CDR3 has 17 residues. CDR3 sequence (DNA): TGTGCCAGCAGCAGGGACAGGACACCCTCTGGGGCCAACGTCCTGACTTTC. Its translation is CASSRDRTPSGANVLTF.

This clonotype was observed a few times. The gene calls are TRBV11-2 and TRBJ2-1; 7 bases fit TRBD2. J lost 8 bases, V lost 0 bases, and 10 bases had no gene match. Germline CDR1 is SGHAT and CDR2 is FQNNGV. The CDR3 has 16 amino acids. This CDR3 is CASSLDGRESWYEQFF. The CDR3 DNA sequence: TGTGCCAGCAGCTTAGATGGGCGGGAGAGTTGGTATGAGCAGTTCTTC.